The rows below give T cell receptor beta chains drawn from one sample of a study of cytotoxic CD8 clonotypes in ibrutinib-treated CLL. TCRdb's table, derived via immunoSEQ multiplex PCR, lists solely in-frame clones and lacks some. Here the sample spans about 72,000 clones, around 80% being singletons. This specimen consisted of PBMCs, obtained at disease progression, from a patient treated with ibrutinib. These receptors all stem from a human donor with chronic lymphocytic leukemia. The CDR3 runs from the conserved cysteine through the conserved F or W. Fields, in order: D gene, clone size, J gene, V gene, CDR3 protein, CDR3 DNA. D genes are given only for firm matches. Not all rows give a size; the values are once, few, many and, for expanded clones, a class.

NA once TRBJ2-7 TRBV5-1 CASSLAVSYEQYF TGCGCCAGCAGCTTGGCGGTTTCCTACGAGCAGTACTTC
NA NA TRBJ2-3 TRBV2 CASSGGRGDTQYF TGTGCCAGCAGTGGTGGTCGGGGGGATACGCAGTATTTT
NA NA TRBJ1-1 TRBV27 CASSLNQVQSSTEAFF TGTGCCAGCAGTTTAAACCAGGTGCAATCGAGCACTGAAGCTTTCTTT
NA NA TRBJ2-7 TRBV13 CATTRRGSAYEQYF TGTGCCACCACACGGAGAGGGTCCGCCTACGAGCAGTACTTC
NA NA TRBJ2-7 TRBV6-6 CASSFGMKYEQYF TGTGCCAGCAGTTTCGGTATGAAATACGAGCAGTACTTC
NA NA TRBJ2-7 TRBV2 CASIPRDDGTYEQYF TGTGCCAGCATACCCCGCGATGACGGAACCTACGAGCAGTACTTC
NA NA TRBJ2-7 TRBV5-4 CASSLRDHEQYF TGTGCCAGCAGCTTAAGAGATCACGAGCAGTACTTC
NA once TRBJ2-6 TRBV7-9 CASSLGQGTVGTGANVLTF TGTGCCAGCAGCTTAGGGCAGGGAACCGTTGGTACTGGGGCCAACGTCCTGACTTTC
NA NA TRBJ1-2 TRBV15 CATSRASATQGYTF TGTGCCACCAGCAGAGCGTCCGCTACCCAAGGCTACACCTTC
NA once TRBJ1-2 TRBV15 CATSRDLVSHYGYTF TGTGCCACCAGCAGAGATCTGGTCAGCCACTATGGCTACACCTTC
NA few TRBJ1-1 TRBV9 CASRAQDMNTEAFF TGTGCCAGCAGGGCCCAGGATATGAACACTGAAGCTTTCTTT
TRBD2 NA TRBJ2-4 TRBV14 CASSRTSGGPLAKNIQYF TGTGCCAGCAGCAGGACTAGCGGGGGGCCGCTAGCCAAAAACATTCAGTACTTC
NA NA TRBJ1-1 TRBV28 CASSLSITEAFF TGTGCCAGCAGTTTATCGATAACTGAAGCTTTCTTT
TRBD1 NA TRBJ1-5 TRBV6-1 CAAGQMGISQPQHF TGTGCCGCGGGACAGATGGGCATCAGTCAGCCCCAGCATTTT
NA NA TRBJ1-5 TRBV10-3 CAIRDSNQPQHF TGTGCCATTAGGGATAGCAATCAGCCCCAGCATTTT
NA NA TRBJ1-2 TRBV20-1 CSAREIYGYTF TGCAGTGCTAGGGAGATCTATGGCTACACCTTC
NA NA TRBJ1-1 TRBV10-3 CAISDPRGRVEAFF TGTGCCATCAGTGACCCCCGTGGCAGGGTTGAAGCTTTCTTT
NA NA TRBJ2-1 TRBV5-8 CASSLGGEQFF TGTGCCAGCAGCTTAGGGGGTGAGCAGTTCTTC
NA few TRBJ1-3 TRBV9 CASSPTSSGNTIYF TGTGCCAGCAGCCCTACAAGCTCTGGAAACACCATATATTTT
NA NA TRBJ2-5 TRBV5-1 CASSTQGETQYF TGCGCCAGCAGTACCCAGGGCGAGACCCAGTACTTC
NA few TRBJ1-1 TRBV11-3 CASSGPTTEAFF TGTGCCAGCAGCGGACCCACTACTGAAGCTTTCTTT
NA NA TRBJ1-4 TRBV6-5 CASSRDIATNEKLFF TGTGCCAGCAGCCGGGACATAGCAACTAATGAAAAACTGTTTTTT
NA NA TRBJ2-6 TRBV12-2 CASRYRTSTQSRANVLTF TGTGCAAGTCGCTATCGAACGTCCACACAAAGTCGGGCCAACGTCCTGACTTTC
NA NA TRBJ1-5 TRBV5-6 CASNIQGNQPQHF TGTGCCAGCAACATACAGGGCAATCAGCCCCAGCATTTT
NA NA TRBJ1-5 TRBV30 CAWTLGSGQPQHF TGTGCCTGGACGTTGGGTTCGGGTCAGCCCCAGCATTTT
TRBD1 NA TRBJ1-4 TRBV29-1 CSVDAPGQGDEKLFF TGCAGCGTTGACGCCCCGGGACAGGGGGATGAAAAACTGTTTTTT
NA NA TRBJ2-1 TRBV6-5 CASSSAGTKIYNEQFF TGTGCCAGCAGTTCCGCCGGGACAAAAATCTACAATGAGCAGTTCTTC
NA NA TRBJ2-7 TRBV5-1 CASSPLWRGQEQYF TGCGCCAGCAGCCCCCTTTGGAGGGGGCAAGAGCAGTACTTC
NA medium-sized TRBJ2-2 TRBV25-1 CASSEHQDRANTGELFF TGTGCCAGCAGTGAACATCAGGACAGAGCTAACACCGGGGAGCTGTTTTTT
NA NA TRBJ1-6 TRBV6-6 CASSYFGVRERSPLHF TGTGCCAGCAGTTACTTTGGCGTCAGGGAGCGTTCACCCCTCCACTTT
NA few TRBJ1-5 TRBV27 CASSLAINQPQHF TGTGCCAGCAGTTTAGCCATCAATCAGCCCCAGCATTTT
NA NA TRBJ2-1 TRBV15 CATSRDDPHNEQFF TGTGCCACCAGCAGAGATGACCCCCACAATGAGCAGTTCTTC
NA NA TRBJ1-1 TRBV7-2 CASSASRYGNTEAFF TGTGCCAGCAGCGCCTCTCGTTATGGAAACACTGAAGCTTTCTTT
NA NA TRBJ2-1 TRBV5-6 CASSLAGVGQFF TGTGCCAGCAGCTTGGCCGGGGTGGGGCAGTTCTTC
TRBD2 NA TRBJ2-3 TRBV10-3 CAISGGVAGGPDTQYF TGTGCCATCAGCGGTGGGGTAGCGGGAGGCCCAGATACGCAGTATTTT
TRBD2 NA TRBJ2-1 TRBV6-4 CASSRLAGGPNEQFF TGTGCCAGCAGTCGACTAGCGGGAGGGCCAAATGAGCAGTTCTTC
NA NA TRBJ1-1 TRBV6-5 CASSYSRSFNTEAFF TGTGCCAGCAGTTACTCCCGATCCTTTAACACTGAAGCTTTCTTT
TRBD1 NA TRBJ2-3 TRBV18 CASDRGLSDTQYF TGTGCCAGTGACAGGGGGCTTTCAGATACGCAGTATTTT
NA NA TRBJ2-7 TRBV27 CASSFAGSYEQYF TGTGCCAGCAGTTTCGCTGGAAGTTACGAGCAGTACTTC
TRBD2 NA TRBJ2-7 TRBV9 CASSVDWGGNEQYF TGTGCCAGCAGCGTAGACTGGGGGGGGAACGAGCAGTACTTC
NA NA TRBJ2-5 TRBV5-1 CASSLGGREETQYF TGCGCCAGCAGCTTGGGGGGCAGGGAAGAGACCCAGTACTTC
NA NA TRBJ2-5 TRBV21-1 CASSKISRDAKGQETQYF TGTGCCAGCAGCAAAATAAGTCGGGACGCTAAGGGACAAGAGACCCAGTACTTC
TRBD1 NA TRBJ2-3 TRBV6-6 CASSPRDSYTDTQYF TGTGCCAGCAGTCCCCGGGACAGCTACACAGATACGCAGTATTTT
TRBD2 NA TRBJ2-1 TRBV9 CASSETSGRGNEQFF TGTGCCAGCAGCGAGACTAGCGGGAGAGGCAATGAGCAGTTCTTC
TRBD1 once TRBJ1-2 TRBV5-6 CASSLLDRVAGYTF TGTGCCAGCAGCTTGTTGGACAGGGTGGCTGGCTACACCTTC
NA NA TRBJ1-1 TRBV18 CASSPYRLTEAFF TGTGCCAGCTCACCATACCGACTGACTGAAGCTTTCTTT
NA NA TRBJ2-7 TRBV5-1 CASSFSDGSYEQYF TGCGCCAGCAGCTTCTCCGACGGCTCCTACGAGCAGTACTTC
NA NA TRBJ2-2 TRBV9 CASSVSGELFF TGTGCCAGCAGCGTTTCCGGGGAGCTGTTTTTT
NA NA TRBJ2-2 TRBV11-1 CASSPKWGNTGELFF TGTGCCAGCAGCCCCAAGTGGGGGAACACCGGGGAGCTGTTTTTT
NA NA TRBJ2-1 TRBV14 CASSQGIGSYNEQFF TGTGCCAGCAGCCAAGGGATAGGATCCTACAATGAGCAGTTCTTC
NA NA TRBJ2-7 TRBV5-6 CASSSFAEQYF TGTGCCAGCAGCTCGTTTGCCGAGCAGTACTTC
NA NA TRBJ2-5 TRBV7-9 CASSLSGGVQETQYF TGTGCCAGCAGCTTATCCGGTGGCGTCCAAGAGACCCAGTACTTC
NA NA TRBJ2-1 TRBV27 CASGEVHNEQFF TGTGCCAGCGGTGAGGTTCACAATGAGCAGTTCTTC